This TCR beta chain was sequenced for a study of blood T cell repertoires in COVID-19. Participants had their cohort set by participant-reported clinical history. Recovered participants had two consecutive negative NP/OP PCR tests, healthcare professional clearance, or symptom resolution. Trimming cost V 5 bases and J 3 bases; bases outside gene matches: 5. This CDR3 is 14 amino acids long. Germline V lookup: CDR1 SGHRS, CDR2 YFSETQ. Profiling relied on immunoSEQ multiplex PCR, and the TCRdb table lists in-frame clones only, not all of them. The sample has 400,000 to 450,000 clones, about nine tenths seen once.

Sequenced sample: PBMCs or T cells enriched from blood (not recorded which). This TCR was recovered from a man between 18 and 35 years old who had recovered from COVID-19. The J gene is TRBJ2-3, the V gene TRBV5-1; 8 bases are shared with TRBD2. The CDR3 sequence is CASSPPSGTDTQYF. Written as DNA, the CDR3 is TGCGCCAGCAGTCCTCCTAGCGGGACAGATACGCAGTATTTT.